This T cell receptor beta chain was profiled in a study of T cell responses to AZD1222 COVID-19 vaccine. As for the study in general: Researchers grouped second doses given at about 4 or about 12 weeks into one pool.

Germline CDR1 reads MNHEY; CDR2 reads SMNVEV (reference sequence). Trimming took 3 bases from V and 5 from J, leaving 11 bases between them. The CDR3 runs to 15 residues. Here immunoSEQ multiplex PCR was the method, and the copy in TCRdb shows in-frame clones only, minus some. The sample lists over 65,000 clones; approximately 82% were seen once. About this clone itself: No antigen is known for it.

General study results and limits: Seropositive status at baseline applied to only five or six AZD1222 recipients. Epitopes outside B.1.351 and B.1.1.7 mutated regions reportedly drew nearly half of spike TCRs. The donor group comprised mostly white British people and more females; the analysis possibly underestimated clonal diversity.

The V and J genes are TRBV27 and TRBJ1-6, with no clear D. The receptor comes from an adult in good health. The input for sequencing was peripheral blood, taken on day 0 of AZD1222 vaccination. The CDR3: CASSFSGSDNSPLHF. In nucleotides, the CDR3 is TGTGCCAGCAGTTTCTCGGGGTCCGATAATTCACCCCTCCACTTT.